The 13 T cell receptor beta chains given below trace back to one sample, sequenced in a study of technical replicates of blood from a few donors. This table comes from immunoSEQ multiplex PCR, and its TCRdb copy is limited to in-frame clones, with some not included. The sample yields tens of thousands of clones, about 95% seen once. The sample was T cells isolated from PBMCs. Receptors originate from a human donor in good health.

The chain joins TRBV5-1 to TRBJ1-6; 11 bases fit TRBD1. Germline trimming cut 3 bases from V and 9 bases from J; bases unmatched to any gene: 8. Germline CDR1 is SGHRS and CDR2 is YFSETQ. This CDR3 has 16 amino acids. CDR3 residues: CASSSAGTGGSSPLHF. The CDR3 bases are TGCGCCAGCAGCTCCGCCGGGACAGGGGGTTCTTCACCCCTCCACTTT. Drawing the rest from reference TRBV5-1 and TRBJ1-6, the complete variable domain is KAGVTQTPRYLIKTRGQQVTLSCSPISGHRSVSWYQQTPGQGLQFLFEYFSETQRNKGNFPGRFSGRQFSNSRSEMNVSTLELGDSALYLCASSSAGTGGSSPLHFGNGTRLTVT.

J is TRBJ2-7 and V is TRBV5-1, with D perhaps matching TRBD2 (7 bases). Germline V gives CDR1 SGHRS, CDR2 YFSETQ. This CDR3 region has 13 residues. CDR3 protein: CAEGGRGFCEQYF. DNA for the CDR3: TGCGCGGAGGGGGGGAGGGGGTTTTGCGAGCAGTACTTC.

The table lists this clone with a count of one. In DNA form, the CDR3 reads TGTGCCAGCAGTGAGGGGCAGTCAGTAGAAGAGCAGTACTTC. Its protein is CASSEGQSVEEQYF. This chain joins TRBV2 and TRBJ2-7; a weak D match, TRBD1 (5 bases). V lost 3 bases and J 7 bases, leaving 16 bases between the germline ends. The CDR3 is 14 amino acids. Germline CDR1 is SNHLY and CDR2 is FYNNEI.

V is TRBV5-1 and J is TRBJ2-1; 10 bases match TRBD2. This CDR3 spans 16 amino acids. V was clipped by 2 bases and J by 7 bases; unmatched bases: 9. The germline CDR1 and CDR2 sequences are SGHRS and YFSETQ. The CDR3 DNA is TGCGCCAGCAGCTTCGCTCTAGCGGGAGCAGGTAATGAGCAGTTCTTC. The encoded protein is CASSFALAGAGNEQFF.

The V and J genes are TRBV18 and TRBJ2-5; 8 bases are a match to TRBD2. CDR1 and CDR2 (germline): KGHSH, LQKENI. The CDR3 is 14 residues long. With V trimmed by 3 bases and J by 2 bases, 2 bases remained unmatched. CDR3 residues: CASSPSSGQETQYF. The CDR3 DNA is TGTGCCAGCTCACCGTCTAGCGGGCAAGAGACCCAGTACTTC.

This clone was seen only once. The gene calls are TRBV6-1 and TRBJ1-2; TRBD1 matches 7 bases. Germline assignment: CDR1 MNHNS and CDR2 SASEGT. J gave up 5 bases and V 4 bases, and 13 bases lay outside the gene matches. The CDR3 totals 16 residues. In DNA form, the CDR3 reads TGTGCCAGCAGTGGAAGGAAGGGACAGTTGTGGTATGGCTACACCTTC. The encoded protein is CASSGRKGQLWYGYTF.

Concerning this clone: One end of the junction fails to match germline, which may point to a read error. The rearrangement links TRBV5-1 to TRBJ1-4; D unresolved. The germline gives CDR1 SGHRS, CDR2 YFSETQ. The CDR3 loop spans 14 amino acids. The CDR3 DNA reads TGTGCCAGCAGCCCCCGCGGACTTAATGAAAAACTGTTTTTT. Its protein is CASSPRGLNEKLFF.

The rearrangement uses TRBV14 and TRBJ2-7; TRBD1 is a possible D gene (5 bases). Germline V gene lookup returns CDR1 SGHDN and CDR2 FVKESK. V lost 1 base and J lost 5, with 18 bases in between. The length of the CDR3 is 16 residues. CDR3 sequence reads: CASSQGIGAGIHEQYF. The CDR3 DNA reads TGTGCCAGCAGCCAAGGAATAGGGGCCGGTATCCACGAGCAGTACTTC.

The chain joins TRBV4-1 to TRBJ1-2, with TRBD1 identical over 7 bases. The V segment lost 8 bases and the J segment 1 base; nucleotides outside the gene matches: 10. CDR1 MGHRA and CDR2 YSYEKL come from the germline V gene. This CDR3 contains 15 residues. In DNA, the CDR3 is TGCGCCAGCTCAAACCCGGGACAGAGTAACTATGGCTACACCTTC. This gives the protein CASSNPGQSNYGYTF.

This CDR3 is CASSLRTERKAFF. The CDR3 region has the DNA TGTGCCAGCAGCCTCCGGACAGAAAGGAAAGCTTTCTTT. This rearrangement joins TRBV5-4 to TRBJ1-1, with D perhaps TRBD1 (6 bases). Per the germline V gene, CDR1 is SGHNT and CDR2 is YYREEE (reference sequence). The CDR3 extends over 13 amino acids. Trimming took 4 bases from V and 9 from J, leaving 16 bases between them.

The chain recombines TRBV2 with TRBJ2-3, with 16 positions matching TRBD2. The CDR3 is 17 residues long. Germline V gene data show CDR1 as SNHLY and CDR2 as FYNNEI. The ends lost 8 bases at V and 9 bases at J; junction bases unmatched: 14. CDR3 amino acids: CASPTGTSGGALGTQYF. CDR3 DNA sequence: TGTGCCAGCCCTACAGGGACTAGCGGGGGGGCTTTGGGCACGCAGTATTTT.

The chain recombines TRBV14 with TRBJ1-6, with 7 bases identical to TRBD1. From germline, CDR1 is SGHDN and CDR2 FVKESK. The CDR3 is 14 amino acids. With V trimmed by 4 bases and J by 5 bases, 2 bases remained unmatched. The CDR3: CASSLTGNNSPLHF. CDR3 bases: TGTGCCAGCAGCCTGACAGGGAATAATTCACCCCTCCACTTT.

The chain combines TRBV5-1 with TRBJ1-2; possibly TRBD1 for D (6 bases). The CDR3 length is 15 residues. With 1 base removed from V and 5 bases from J, the gap between germline ends came to 15 bases. Germline CDR1 SGHRS, CDR2 YFSETQ. In nucleotides, the CDR3 is TGCGCCAGCAGCTTGTTCCAGGGGCCGGAATATGGCTACACCTTC. It encodes CASSLFQGPEYGYTF.